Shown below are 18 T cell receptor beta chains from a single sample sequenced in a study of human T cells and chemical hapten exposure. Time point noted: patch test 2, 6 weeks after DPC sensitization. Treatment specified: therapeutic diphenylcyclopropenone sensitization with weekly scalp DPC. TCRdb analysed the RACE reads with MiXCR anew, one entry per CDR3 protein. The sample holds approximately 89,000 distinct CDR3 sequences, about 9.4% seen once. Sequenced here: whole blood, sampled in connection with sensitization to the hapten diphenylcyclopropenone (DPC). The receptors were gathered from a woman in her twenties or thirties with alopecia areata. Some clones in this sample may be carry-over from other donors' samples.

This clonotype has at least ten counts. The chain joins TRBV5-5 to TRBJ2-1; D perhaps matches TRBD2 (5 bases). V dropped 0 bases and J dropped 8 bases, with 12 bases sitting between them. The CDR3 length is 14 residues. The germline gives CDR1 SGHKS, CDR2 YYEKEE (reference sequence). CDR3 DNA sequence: TGTGCCAGCAGCTTGGGAGAGGGTCTCGATGAGCAGTTCTTC. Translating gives CASSLGEGLDEQFF.

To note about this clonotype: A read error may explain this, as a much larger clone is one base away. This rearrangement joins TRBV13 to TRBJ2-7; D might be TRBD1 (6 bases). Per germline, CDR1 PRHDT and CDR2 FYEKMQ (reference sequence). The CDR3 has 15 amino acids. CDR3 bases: TGTGTCAGCAGCCAGGACAGCTCCCGCTCCTACGAGCAGTACTTC. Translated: CVSSQDSSRSYEQYF. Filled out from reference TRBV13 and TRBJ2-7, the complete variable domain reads AAGVIQSPRHLIKEKRETATLKCYPIPRHDTVYWYQQGPGQDPQFLISFYEKMQSDKGSIPDRFSAQQFSDYHSELNMSSLELGDSALYFCVSSQDSSRSYEQYFGPGTRLTVT.

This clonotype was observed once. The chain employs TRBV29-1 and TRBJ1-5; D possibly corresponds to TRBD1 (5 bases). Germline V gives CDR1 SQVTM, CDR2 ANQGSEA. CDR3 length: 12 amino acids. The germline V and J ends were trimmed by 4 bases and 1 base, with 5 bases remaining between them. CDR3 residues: CSVGQSNQPQHF. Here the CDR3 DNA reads TGCAGCGTTGGACAGAGCAATCAGCCCCAGCATTTT.

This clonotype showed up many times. The CDR3 nucleotides read TGTGCCATTGGGACAGGGAAGCCCCAGCATTTT. Protein product: CAIGTGKPQHF. The chain couples TRBV6-1 to TRBJ1-5; 9 bases are a match to TRBD1. The CDR3 has 11 residues. V lost 10 bases and J lost 8; bases outside the gene matches: 3. CDR1 and CDR2 (germline): MNHNS, SASEGT.

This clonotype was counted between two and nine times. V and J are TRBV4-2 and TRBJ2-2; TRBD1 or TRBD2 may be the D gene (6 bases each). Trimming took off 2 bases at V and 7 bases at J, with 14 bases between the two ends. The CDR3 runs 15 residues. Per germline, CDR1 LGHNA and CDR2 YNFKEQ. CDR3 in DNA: TGTGCCAGCAGCCAACGACAGGACGGGGGCGGGGAGCTGTTTTTT. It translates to CASSQRQDGGGELFF.

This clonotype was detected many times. CDR3 sequence: CASSTRLAGDNEQFF. The CDR3 DNA follows: TGTGCCAGCAGCACCCGACTAGCGGGGGACAATGAGCAGTTCTTC. This chain uses TRBV7-2 with TRBJ2-1; TRBD2 aligns across 12 bases. This CDR3 comprises 15 residues. Germline CDR1 is SGHTA and CDR2 is FQGNSA. J lost 5 bases, V lost 5 bases, and 4 bases had no gene match.

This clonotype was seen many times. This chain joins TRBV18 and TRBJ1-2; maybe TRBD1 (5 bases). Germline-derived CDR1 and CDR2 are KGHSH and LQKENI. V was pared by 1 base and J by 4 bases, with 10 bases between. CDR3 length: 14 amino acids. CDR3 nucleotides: TGTGCCAGCTCACCACTAAGGGACGCCTATGGCTACACCTTC. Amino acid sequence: CASSPLRDAYGYTF. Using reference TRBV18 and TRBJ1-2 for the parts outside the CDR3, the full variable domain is NAGVMQNPRHLVRRRGQEARLRCSPMKGHSHVYWYRQLPEEGLKFMVYLQKENIIDESGMPKERFSAEFPKEGPSILRIQQVVRGDSAAYFCASSPLRDAYGYTFGSGTRLTVV.

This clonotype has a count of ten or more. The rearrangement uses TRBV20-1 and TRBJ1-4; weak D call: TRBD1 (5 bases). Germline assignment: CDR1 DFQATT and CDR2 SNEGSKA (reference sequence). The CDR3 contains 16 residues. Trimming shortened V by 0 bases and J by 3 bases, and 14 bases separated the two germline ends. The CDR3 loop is CSARDLKGFANEKLFF. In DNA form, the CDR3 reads TGCAGTGCTAGAGATCTAAAGGGGTTCGCTAATGAAAAACTGTTTTTT.

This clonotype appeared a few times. Written as DNA, the CDR3 is TGTGCCAGCAGCCCCGGGGGACCCGGTAGGAACACCGGGGAGCTGTTTTTT. Its translation: CASSPGGPGRNTGELFF. The rearrangement joins TRBV7-9 to TRBJ2-2; possibly TRBD2 for D (6 bases). Germline loops: CDR1 SEHNR, CDR2 FQNEAQ (reference sequence). With 5 bases removed from V and 1 base from J, the gap between germline ends came to 17 bases. The CDR3 loop spans 17 amino acids.

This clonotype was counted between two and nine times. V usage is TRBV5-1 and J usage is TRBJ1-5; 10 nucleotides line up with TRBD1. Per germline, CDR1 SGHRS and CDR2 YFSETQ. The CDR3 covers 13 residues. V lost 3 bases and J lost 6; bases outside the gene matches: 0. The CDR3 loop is CASSWTGGQPQHF. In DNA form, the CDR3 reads TGCGCCAGCAGCTGGACAGGGGGTCAGCCCCAGCATTTT.

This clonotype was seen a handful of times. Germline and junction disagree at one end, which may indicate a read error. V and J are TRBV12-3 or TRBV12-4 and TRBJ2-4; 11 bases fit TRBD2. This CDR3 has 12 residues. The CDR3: CASSLVAGGLNF. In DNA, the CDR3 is TGTGCCAGCAGTTTAGTAGCGGGGGGGCTTAACTTC.

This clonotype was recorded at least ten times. The CDR3: CASSYSKTSGFLFNEQFF. Here the CDR3 DNA reads TGTGCCAGCAGTTACTCGAAGACTAGCGGGTTCCTCTTCAATGAGCAGTTCTTC. The chain has TRBV6-2 or TRBV6-3 and TRBJ2-1; 10 bases are shared with TRBD2. This CDR3 comprises 18 residues. J was trimmed by 6 bases and V by 0 bases; bases with no gene match: 11. Germline V gene data show CDR1 as MNHEY and CDR2 as SVGEGT.

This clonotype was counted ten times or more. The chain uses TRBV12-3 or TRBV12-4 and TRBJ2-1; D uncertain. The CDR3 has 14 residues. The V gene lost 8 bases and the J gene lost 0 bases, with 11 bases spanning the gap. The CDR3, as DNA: TGTGCCAGCCGCAGTTTAAGCTCCTACAATGAGCAGTTCTTC. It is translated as CASRSLSSYNEQFF.

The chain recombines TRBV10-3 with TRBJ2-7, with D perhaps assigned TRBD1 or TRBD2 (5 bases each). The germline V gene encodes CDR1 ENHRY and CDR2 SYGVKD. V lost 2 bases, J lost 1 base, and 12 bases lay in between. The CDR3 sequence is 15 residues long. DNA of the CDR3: TGTGCCATCAGTGAGGGGGACCTAGTATCCTACGAGCAGTACTTC. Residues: CAISEGDLVSYEQYF.

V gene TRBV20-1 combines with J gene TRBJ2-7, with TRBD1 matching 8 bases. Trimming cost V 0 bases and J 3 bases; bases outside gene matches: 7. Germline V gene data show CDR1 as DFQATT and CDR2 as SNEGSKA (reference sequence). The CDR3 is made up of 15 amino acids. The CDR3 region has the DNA TGCAGTGCTAGAGATTACGGACAGGGCGACTACGAGCAGTACTTC. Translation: CSARDYGQGDYEQYF.

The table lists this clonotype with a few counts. This CDR3 reads CASSFRPVNTEAFF. For the CDR3, the DNA is TGTGCCAGCAGCTTTCGACCGGTGAACACTGAAGCTTTCTTT. This chain links TRBV5-5 with TRBJ1-1, with D uncertain. Germline loops: CDR1 SGHKS, CDR2 YYEKEE (reference sequence). V was shortened by 2 bases and J by 0 bases, with 8 bases between the two germline ends. The CDR3 is 14 amino acids.

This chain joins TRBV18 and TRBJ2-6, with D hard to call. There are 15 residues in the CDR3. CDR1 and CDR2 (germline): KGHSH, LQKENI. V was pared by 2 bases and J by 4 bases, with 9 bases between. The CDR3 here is CASSPVKSGANVLTF. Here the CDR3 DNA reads TGTGCCAGCTCACCAGTTAAGTCGGGGGCCAACGTCCTGACTTTC.

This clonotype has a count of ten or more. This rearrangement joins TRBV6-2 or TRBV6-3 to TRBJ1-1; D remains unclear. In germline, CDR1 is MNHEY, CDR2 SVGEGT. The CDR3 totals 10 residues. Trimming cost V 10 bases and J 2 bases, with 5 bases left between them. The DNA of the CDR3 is TGTGCCACCTCTAACACTGAAGCTTTCTTT. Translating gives CATSNTEAFF.